This is a list of T cell receptor beta chains from one sample in a study of blood T cell repertoires in COVID-19. Profiled with immunoSEQ multiplex PCR; TCRdb holds only in-frame clones, not every one. The sample carries about 120,000 clones, approximately 88% recorded once. Sample: peripheral blood. All receptors derive from a man aged 50 to 60 with acute or convalescent COVID-19. The CDR3 runs from the conserved cysteine through the conserved F or W. Each record gives: CDR3 DNA, CDR3 protein, J gene, V gene, D gene, clone size. The D gene is left open where the match is weak. Clone size is shown for a subset of rows, as once, few, many or a class of expanded clone.

TGCGCCAGCAGCTTTCCCCTAGCGGGAGGGCCAAATGAGCAGTTCTTC | CASSFPLAGGPNEQFF | TRBJ2-1 | TRBV5-1 | TRBD2 | .
TGTGCTAGCAGCCCGGTGGGGGCAGCTACCGGGGAGCTGTTTTTT | CASSPVGAATGELFF | TRBJ2-2 | TRBV7-7 | . | .
TGTGCCAGCAGCCAACCCCCCAGGTACAATGAGCAGTTCTTC | CASSQPPRYNEQFF | TRBJ2-1 | TRBV3-1/TRBV3-2 | . | .
TGTGCCAGCAGTTACGCGGACAGGGGTTCGATGGGTGGCTACACCTTC | CASSYADRGSMGGYTF | TRBJ1-2 | TRBV6-5 | TRBD1 | .
TGTGCCAGTAGCAGCATGGCTACAGGCGAGCAGTACTTC | CASSSMATGEQYF | TRBJ2-7 | TRBV19 | . | .
TGCAGTGCTAGTAACAGGGGCAACGAGCAGTACTTC | CSASNRGNEQYF | TRBJ2-7 | TRBV20-1 | TRBD1 | .
TGTGCCACCGCTAGTAGCGGTTCCTACAATGAGCAGTTCTTC | CATASSGSYNEQFF | TRBJ2-1 | TRBV27 | . | .
TGCGCCAGCAGCCCAGGGTTATCCAATCAGCCCCAGCATTTT | CASSPGLSNQPQHF | TRBJ1-5 | TRBV4-1 | . | once
TGCGCCAGCAAACCGGGACTTTACAATGAGCAGTTCTTC | CASKPGLYNEQFF | TRBJ2-1 | TRBV10-2 | . | .
TGCGCCAGCAGTGCCAAAGCGGGGGAGCAGTTCTTC | CASSAKAGEQFF | TRBJ2-1 | TRBV4-1 | TRBD2 | .
TGTGCCAGCGGCCTAGGTTCCAGCTCCTACAATGAGCAGTTCTTC | CASGLGSSSYNEQFF | TRBJ2-1 | TRBV28 | . | once
TGCGCCAGCAGCTTGCGGTCCTCGGGACAGGTAGCATACAATGAGCAGTTCTTC | CASSLRSSGQVAYNEQFF | TRBJ2-1 | TRBV5-1 | TRBD1 | .
TGCAGCGTTGACCACAGGCCGACCTTCTTT | CSVDHRPTFF | TRBJ1-1 | TRBV29-1 | . | .
TGTGCCAGCAGCTTTCGACAGTATTATGGCTACACCTTC | CASSFRQYYGYTF | TRBJ1-2 | TRBV5-6 | . | .
TGTGCCAGCAGTCCAGGACTGTACACTGAAGCTTTCTTT | CASSPGLYTEAFF | TRBJ1-1 | TRBV12-3/TRBV12-4 | . | few
TGTGCCAGCAGAATAGTGCGGGACAGCGGAGCTTTCTTT | CASRIVRDSGAFF | TRBJ1-1 | TRBV2 | TRBD1 | .
TGTGCCAGCAGAGAGAGGACAGACAGAGTTGGCTATGGCTACACCTTC | CASRERTDRVGYGYTF | TRBJ1-2 | TRBV25-1 | . | .
TGCAGTGCTCCCTTAAGCGGGACCCAGTACTTC | CSAPLSGTQYF | TRBJ2-5 | TRBV20-1 | . | once
TGTGCCAGCAGCTTGGGGGGACAGAGCTCTGGAAACACCATATATTTT | CASSLGGQSSGNTIYF | TRBJ1-3 | TRBV5-4 | TRBD1 | .
TGTGCCAGCTCACCCCGACAGGGGCCCTCCTACGAGCAGTACTTC | CASSPRQGPSYEQYF | TRBJ2-7 | TRBV18 | TRBD1 | .
TGTGCCAGCAACGAGCTCCGGGGGGCCACGGATACGCAGTATTTT | CASNELRGATDTQYF | TRBJ2-3 | TRBV2 | . | .
TGTGCCAGCAGCCAAGATGAGGTGCGGGGTGTCAATGAGCAGTTCTTC | CASSQDEVRGVNEQFF | TRBJ2-1 | TRBV3-1/TRBV3-2 | . | .
TGTGCCAGTAGTCTTGGAGGTTTGGGTTCACCCCTCCACTTT | CASSLGGLGSPLHF | TRBJ1-6 | TRBV19 | . | .
TGTGCCAGCAGTGCAGAGGGCGGTGGCAATCAGCCCCAGCATTTT | CASSAEGGGNQPQHF | TRBJ1-5 | TRBV2 | . | .
TGTGCCAGCAGCGATGACGGGACTCCTAGCACAGATACGCAGTATTTT | CASSDDGTPSTDTQYF | TRBJ2-3 | TRBV9 | . | once
TGCAGTATTTTAGGGGCTGGGTGGGAGACCCAGTACTTC | CSILGAGWETQYF | TRBJ2-5 | TRBV29-1 | . | .
TGTGCCAGCAGGAGACGGGAGGATGAAAAACTGTTTTTT | CASRRREDEKLFF | TRBJ1-4 | TRBV6-5 | . | .
TGTGCCAGCAGCCGCGGGGGGAAAGCTTTCTTT | CASSRGGKAFF | TRBJ1-1 | TRBV3-1/TRBV3-2 | . | .
TGTGCCAGCAGCTCGAGGGTGGGGACAGGGGGCATTGGAAACATTCAGTACTTC | CASSSRVGTGGIGNIQYF | TRBJ2-4 | TRBV5-4 | TRBD1 | .
TGTGCCAGCAGCTATACGCAGAACACTGAAGCTTTCTTT | CASSYTQNTEAFF | TRBJ1-1 | TRBV2 | . | .
TGTGCCAGTAGCGCTGTCCTAGTCTCTGAAGCTTTCTTT | CASSAVLVSEAFF | TRBJ1-1 | TRBV19 | . | .
TGCAGCGTACTCGGACACGGTGGAGATCAGCCCCAGCATTTT | CSVLGHGGDQPQHF | TRBJ1-5 | TRBV29-1 | . | .
TGTGCCAGCACCCCCGGGGCAGCGGGATTGGATGAGCAGTTCTTC | CASTPGAAGLDEQFF | TRBJ2-1 | TRBV2 | TRBD2 | .
TGTGCCACCAGTGACCCCGGACAGGGGTTAAGATATACGCAGTATTTT | CATSDPGQGLRYTQYF | TRBJ2-3 | TRBV24-1 | TRBD1 | .
TGCGCCAGCAGCTTGGGACGGGTCTCAAGGTCCGGTAATGAAAAACTGTTTTTT | CASSLGRVSRSGNEKLFF | TRBJ1-4 | TRBV5-1 | . | once
TGTGCCAGCAGTTATGACACGATCTCTGGGGCCAACGTCCTGACTTTC | CASSYDTISGANVLTF | TRBJ2-6 | TRBV6-5 | . | .
TGTGCCAGCAGCGCCGACAGGGTAATCGCTGAAGCTTTCTTT | CASSADRVIAEAFF | TRBJ1-1 | TRBV14 | TRBD1 | once
TGTGCCAGCAGCTTAAGGGGGACAGGGACTGAAGCTTTCTTT | CASSLRGTGTEAFF | TRBJ1-1 | TRBV7-3 | TRBD1 | .
TGTGCCAGCAGCCGCCGGGAGTACTATGGCTACACCTTC | CASSRREYYGYTF | TRBJ1-2 | TRBV5-6 | . | once
TGTGCCTGGAGTGGAGGGCTGGGGGCCAACGTCCTGACTTTC | CAWSGGLGANVLTF | TRBJ2-6 | TRBV30 | . | .
TGTGCCAGCAGCTTAGAACCTACAGGGGCGGGCACTGAAGCTTTCTTT | CASSLEPTGAGTEAFF | TRBJ1-1 | TRBV11-2 | TRBD1 | .
TGTGCCAGCAGTTTAGGGTGGGCTAGCGGGGCCTACGAGCAGTACTTC | CASSLGWASGAYEQYF | TRBJ2-7 | TRBV27 | TRBD2 | .
TGTGCCAGCAGCTTACTAGCGAACACAGATACGCAGTATTTT | CASSLLANTDTQYF | TRBJ2-3 | TRBV7-2 | . | .
TGTGCCAGTAGTATACAGGGGATCTATGGCTACACCTTC | CASSIQGIYGYTF | TRBJ1-2 | TRBV19 | . | .
TGTGCCAGCAGCCAAGTTGGGGGGGTCCACGAGACCCAGTACTTC | CASSQVGGVHETQYF | TRBJ2-5 | TRBV4-2 | TRBD2 | .
TGTGCCAGCACCCTTGGGGGGGGGAGGAAAGAGACCCAGTACTTC | CASTLGGGRKETQYF | TRBJ2-5 | TRBV9 | TRBD2 | .
TGTGCCAGCAGCTTGGCCCCGTACTATGGCTACACCTTC | CASSLAPYYGYTF | TRBJ1-2 | TRBV5-5 | . | .
TGCGCCAGCAGCTCCGGACAGGGAGTAGGAGGCTACACCTTC | CASSSGQGVGGYTF | TRBJ1-2 | TRBV5-1 | TRBD1 | .
TGTGCCAGCAGCCTTGGACAGGGGGGATACAATGAGCAGTTCTTC | CASSLGQGGYNEQFF | TRBJ2-1 | TRBV3-1/TRBV3-2 | TRBD1 | .
TGTGCCTGGTCCGGGACAGCTGTCGGACAGCCCCAGCATTTT | CAWSGTAVGQPQHF | TRBJ1-5 | TRBV30 | TRBD1 | once
TGCGCCAGCAGCACAGGGGGAGGTTCACCCCTCCACTTT | CASSTGGGSPLHF | TRBJ1-6 | TRBV5-1 | TRBD1 | .
TGTGCCAGCAGCTTTTGGGCGGGAGGGCCGAACACCGGGGAGCTGTTTTTT | CASSFWAGGPNTGELFF | TRBJ2-2 | TRBV7-9 | TRBD2 | .
TGTGCCAGCAGTGAACTGAACAGGGGGGGCTACGAGCAGTACTTC | CASSELNRGGYEQYF | TRBJ2-7 | TRBV6-1 | . | .
TGTGCCAGTACTAGCGGGGGGGCCGGGGAGCTGTTTTTT | CASTSGGAGELFF | TRBJ2-2 | TRBV7-2 | TRBD2 | .
TGTGCCAGCAGCTTAGTGGGGACAGGGCTCCACGAGCAGTACTTC | CASSLVGTGLHEQYF | TRBJ2-7 | TRBV7-2 | TRBD1 | .
TGTGCCAGCAGACCGAGGGTGGGGACAGGGGTTATGAACACTGAAGCTTTCTTT | CASRPRVGTGVMNTEAFF | TRBJ1-1 | TRBV7-9 | TRBD1 | .
TGTGCCAGCAGTGAAACCAGGGCCAGTCTTAATGAAAAACTGTTTTTT | CASSETRASLNEKLFF | TRBJ1-4 | TRBV2 | . | .